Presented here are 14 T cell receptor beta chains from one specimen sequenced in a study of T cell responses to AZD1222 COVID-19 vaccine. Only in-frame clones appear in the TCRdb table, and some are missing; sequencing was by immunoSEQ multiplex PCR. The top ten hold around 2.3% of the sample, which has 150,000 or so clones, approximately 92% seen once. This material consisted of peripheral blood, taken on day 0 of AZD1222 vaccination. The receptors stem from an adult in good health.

CDR3 in DNA: TGCGCCAGCAGCCAAGATAGGGGGGGGACTGAAGCTTTCTTT. Translation gives CASSQDRGGTEAFF. The chain recombines TRBV4-1 with TRBJ1-1, with D perhaps TRBD1 (6 bases). This CDR3 spans 14 amino acids. V was pared by 0 bases and J by 5 bases, with 10 bases between. Germline CDR1 and CDR2: MGHRA and YSYEKL.

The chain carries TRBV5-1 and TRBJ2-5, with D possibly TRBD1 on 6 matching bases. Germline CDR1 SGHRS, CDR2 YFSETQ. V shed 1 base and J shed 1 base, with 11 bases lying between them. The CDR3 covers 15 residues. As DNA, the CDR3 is TGCGCCAGCAGCTTGCAGGGGCAAGGCCAAGAGACCCAGTACTTC. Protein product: CASSLQGQGQETQYF.

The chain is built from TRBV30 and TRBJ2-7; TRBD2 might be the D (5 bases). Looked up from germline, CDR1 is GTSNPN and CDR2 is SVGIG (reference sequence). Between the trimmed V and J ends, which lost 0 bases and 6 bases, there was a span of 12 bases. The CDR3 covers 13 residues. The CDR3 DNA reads TGTGCCTGGAGTGTATCGGGAAGAGGCGAGCAGTACTTC. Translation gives CAWSVSGRGEQYF.

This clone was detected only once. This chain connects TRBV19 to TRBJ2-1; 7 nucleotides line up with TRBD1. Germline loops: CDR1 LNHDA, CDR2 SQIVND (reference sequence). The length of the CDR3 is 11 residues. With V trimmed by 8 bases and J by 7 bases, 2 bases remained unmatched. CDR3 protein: CASFRGNEQFF. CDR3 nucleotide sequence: TGTGCCAGTTTCAGGGGGAATGAGCAGTTCTTC. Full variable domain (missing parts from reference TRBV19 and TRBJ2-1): DGGITQSPKYLFRKEGQNVTLSCEQNLNHDAMYWYRQDPGQGLRLIYYSQIVNDFQKGDIAEGYSVSREKKESFPLTVTSAQKNPTAFYLCASFRGNEQFFGPGTRLTVL.

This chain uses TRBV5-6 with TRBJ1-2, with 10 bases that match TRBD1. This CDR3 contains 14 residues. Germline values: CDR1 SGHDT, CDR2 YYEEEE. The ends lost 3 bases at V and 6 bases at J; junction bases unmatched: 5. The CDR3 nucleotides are TGTGCCAGCAGCTGGGCCGGGACAGGGGATGGCTACACCTTC. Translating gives CASSWAGTGDGYTF.

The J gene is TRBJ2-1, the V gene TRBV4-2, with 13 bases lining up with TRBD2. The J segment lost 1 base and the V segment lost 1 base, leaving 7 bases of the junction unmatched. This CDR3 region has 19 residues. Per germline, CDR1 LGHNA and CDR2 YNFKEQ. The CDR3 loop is CASSQVTSGGVLSYNEQFF. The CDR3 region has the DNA TGTGCCAGCAGCCAAGTTACTAGCGGGGGGGTCCTATCCTACAATGAGCAGTTCTTC.

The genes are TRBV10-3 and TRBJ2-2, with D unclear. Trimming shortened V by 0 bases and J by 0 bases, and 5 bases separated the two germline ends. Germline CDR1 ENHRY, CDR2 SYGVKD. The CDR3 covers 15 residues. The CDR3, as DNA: TGTGCCATCAGTGAGTCAGGGCCGAACACCGGGGAGCTGTTTTTT. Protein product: CAISESGPNTGELFF.

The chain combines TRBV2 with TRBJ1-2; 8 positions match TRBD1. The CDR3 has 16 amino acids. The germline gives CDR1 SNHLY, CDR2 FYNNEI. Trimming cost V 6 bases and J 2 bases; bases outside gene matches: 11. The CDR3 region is CASSDPRDRSNYGYTF. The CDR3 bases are TGTGCCAGCAGCGACCCCCGGGACAGGTCGAACTATGGCTACACCTTC.

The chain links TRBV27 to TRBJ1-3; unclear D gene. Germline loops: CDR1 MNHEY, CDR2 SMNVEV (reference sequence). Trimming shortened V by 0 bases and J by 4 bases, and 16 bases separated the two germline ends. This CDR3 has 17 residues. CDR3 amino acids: CASSLSGSLGPGNTIYF. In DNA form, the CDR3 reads TGTGCCAGCAGTTTATCCGGTTCCTTAGGACCGGGAAACACCATATATTTT.

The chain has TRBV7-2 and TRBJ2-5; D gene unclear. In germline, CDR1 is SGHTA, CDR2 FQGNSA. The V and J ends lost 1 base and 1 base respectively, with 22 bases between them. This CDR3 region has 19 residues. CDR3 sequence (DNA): TGTGCCAGCAGCTTAGATCCCCCCTTCCGCAGACGCTTCCAAGAGACCCAGTACTTC. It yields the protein CASSLDPPFRRRFQETQYF.

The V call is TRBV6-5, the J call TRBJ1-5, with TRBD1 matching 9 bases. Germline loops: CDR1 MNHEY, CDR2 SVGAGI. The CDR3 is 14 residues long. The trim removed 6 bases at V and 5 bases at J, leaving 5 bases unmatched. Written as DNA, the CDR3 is TGTGCCAGCAGGACCACAGGGGGCGATCAGCCCCAGCATTTT. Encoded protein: CASRTTGGDQPQHF.

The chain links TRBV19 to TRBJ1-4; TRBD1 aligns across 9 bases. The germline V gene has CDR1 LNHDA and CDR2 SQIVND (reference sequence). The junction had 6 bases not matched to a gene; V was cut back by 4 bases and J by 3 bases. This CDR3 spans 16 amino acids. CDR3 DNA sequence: TGTGCCAGTAGTAAACAGGGGGCTAGGTCTAATGAAAAACTGTTTTTT. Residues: CASSKQGARSNEKLFF. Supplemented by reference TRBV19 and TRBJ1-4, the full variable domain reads DGGITQSPKYLFRKEGQNVTLSCEQNLNHDAMYWYRQDPGQGLRLIYYSQIVNDFQKGDIAEGYSVSREKKESFPLTVTSAQKNPTAFYLCASSKQGARSNEKLFFGSGTQLSVL.

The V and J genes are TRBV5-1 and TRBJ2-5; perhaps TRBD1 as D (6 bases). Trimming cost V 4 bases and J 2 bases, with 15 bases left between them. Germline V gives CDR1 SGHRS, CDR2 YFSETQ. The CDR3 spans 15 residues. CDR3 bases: TGCGCCAGCAGCCCAGGGGTAATTCTACAAGAGACCCAGTACTTC. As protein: CASSPGVILQETQYF.

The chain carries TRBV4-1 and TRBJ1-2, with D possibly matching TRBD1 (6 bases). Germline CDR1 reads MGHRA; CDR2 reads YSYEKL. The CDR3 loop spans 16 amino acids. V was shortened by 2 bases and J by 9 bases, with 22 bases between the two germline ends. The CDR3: CASSQSWGQGIVSYTF. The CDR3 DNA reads TGCGCCAGCAGCCAATCGTGGGGGCAGGGGATAGTGAGCTACACCTTC.